The 28 T cell receptor beta chains presented below share a single source sample, sequenced in a study of T cell changes during pregnancy in multiple sclerosis. Clones were sequenced by immunoSEQ multiplex PCR, and TCRdb holds only the in-frame ones, with some missing. The sample includes around 50,000 clones, approximately 92% of them seen just once. Material: CD8+ T cells from peripheral blood mononuclear cells, obtained in the second trimester of pregnancy. Receptor source: a female donor with multiple sclerosis, enrolled in a pregnancy study.

The chain is built from TRBV19 and TRBJ1-6; 7 nucleotides align to TRBD1. V shed 1 base, J shed 7 bases, and the junction held 4 bases outside the gene matches. The CDR3 covers 15 residues. The germline V gene encodes CDR1 LNHDA and CDR2 SQIVND (reference sequence). The CDR3 sequence is CASSIAAGGNSPLHF. CDR3 in DNA: TGTGCCAGTAGTATAGCGGCAGGGGGGAATTCACCCCTCCACTTT.

V usage is TRBV19 and J usage is TRBJ1-5; TRBD1 agrees at 9 bases. The V gene end was trimmed by 4 bases and the J gene end by 3 bases; junction bases not matched to a gene: 10. The CDR3 is made up of 17 amino acids. Per germline, CDR1 LNHDA and CDR2 SQIVND (reference sequence). CDR3 residues: CASSTGTGRADNQPQHF. In nucleotides, the CDR3 is TGTGCCAGTAGTACCGGGACAGGGAGAGCTGACAATCAGCCCCAGCATTTT.

The chain uses TRBV5-5 and TRBJ2-7, with a weak D call TRBD2 (5 bases). The V gene lost 2 bases and the J gene lost 6 bases, with 9 bases spanning the gap. The CDR3 spans 12 residues. Germline V gives CDR1 SGHKS, CDR2 YYEKEE (reference sequence). CDR3 coding DNA: TGTGCCAGCAGCTTTTCAAGCGGCGAGCAGTACTTC. The encoded protein is CASSFSSGEQYF. The full variable domain, its missing parts supplied by reference TRBV5-5 and TRBJ2-7, is DAGVTQSPTHLIKTRGQQVTLRCSPISGHKSVSWYQQVLGQGPQFIFQYYEKEERGRGNFPDRFSARQFPNYSSELNVNALLLGDSALYLCASSFSSGEQYFGPGTRLTVT.

The rearrangement links TRBV6-1 to TRBJ2-1, with D possibly matching TRBD2 (6 bases). Trimming shortened V by 3 bases and J by 6 bases, and 24 bases separated the two germline ends. Germline loops: CDR1 MNHNS, CDR2 SASEGT. This CDR3 comprises 18 residues. CDR3 DNA: TGTGCCAGCAGTGACTTTATGGGAGGACTGGGGTCCGCCAATGAGCAGTTCTTC. Encoded protein: CASSDFMGGLGSANEQFF.

The rearrangement links TRBV9 to TRBJ2-1; D is undetermined. The V gene lost 1 base and the J gene lost 9 bases, with 8 bases spanning the gap. CDR1 is SGDLS, CDR2 YYNGEE, per germline. There are 12 residues in the CDR3. The CDR3 loop is CASSVNSGEQFF. The DNA of the CDR3 is TGTGCCAGCAGCGTAAACTCGGGTGAGCAGTTCTTC.

The chain is built from TRBV7-6 and TRBJ1-1; TRBD1 agrees at 7 bases. CDR1 SGHVS and CDR2 FNYEAQ come from the germline V gene. CDR3 length equals 14 residues. J was trimmed by 7 bases and V by 4 bases; bases with no gene match: 9. CDR3 nucleotides: TGTGCCAGCAGCTCAATCACAGGGGACGTTGAAGCTTTCTTT. This translates into CASSSITGDVEAFF.

This chain connects TRBV27 to TRBJ2-5, with D maybe TRBD2 (5 bases). Germline V CDR1 and CDR2: MNHEY, SMNVEV (reference sequence). Trimming pared 4 bases from V and 2 bases from J, leaving 11 bases between. This CDR3 is 14 amino acids long. This CDR3 reads CASSSYSGQETQYF. CDR3 DNA: TGTGCCAGCAGTTCGTACAGCGGACAAGAGACCCAGTACTTC.

This clone came up a few times. The chain carries TRBV5-6 and TRBJ1-1; unclear D gene. Germline V CDR1 and CDR2: SGHDT, YYEEEE. The CDR3 runs 12 residues. The V end lost 3 bases, the J end lost 8 bases, and 11 bases lay between the germline ends. The CDR3 nucleotides read TGTGCCAGCAGCTCCAATGGCGGGGAAGCTTTCTTT. Translated: CASSSNGGEAFF.

This clone was seen a few times. This chain connects TRBV9 to TRBJ1-4, with D unresolved. Germline lookup yields CDR1 SGDLS and CDR2 YYNGEE. The germline V and J ends were trimmed by 4 bases and 11 bases, with 12 bases remaining between them. The length of the CDR3 is 12 residues. The CDR3 protein is CASSPRGGKLFF. CDR3 DNA sequence: TGTGCCAGCAGCCCCCGGGGTGGGAAACTGTTTTTT.

The chain combines TRBV30 with TRBJ2-7; 7 bases are a match to TRBD1. This CDR3 spans 14 amino acids. Germline values: CDR1 GTSNPN, CDR2 SVGIG (reference sequence). V dropped 3 bases and J dropped 4; count of bases not matched to a gene: 9. The CDR3 loop is CAWSDDREPYEQYF. CDR3 nucleotides: TGTGCCTGGAGCGACGACAGGGAACCATACGAGCAGTACTTC.

The V call is TRBV7-9, the J call TRBJ1-5; D uncertain. Germline values: CDR1 SEHNR, CDR2 FQNEAQ (reference sequence). The CDR3 is 17 residues long. The V gene lost 5 bases and the J gene lost 0 bases, with 17 bases spanning the gap. CDR3 sequence reads: CASSLTPGPYSNQPQHF. CDR3 sequence (DNA): TGTGCCAGCAGCCTCACGCCGGGTCCTTATAGCAATCAGCCCCAGCATTTT.

The rearrangement joins TRBV9 to TRBJ1-1; D call uncertain. CDR1 SGDLS and CDR2 YYNGEE come from the germline V gene. The V and J ends lost 4 bases and 3 bases respectively, with 10 bases between them. The CDR3 totals 13 residues. The CDR3 sequence is CASSSNYDTEAFF. DNA of the CDR3: TGTGCCAGCAGCTCAAACTATGACACTGAAGCTTTCTTT.

This rearrangement joins TRBV15 to TRBJ2-7, with 7 bases identical to TRBD2. V was pared by 0 bases and J by 3 bases, with 11 bases of the junction left unmatched. This CDR3 has 17 amino acids. Germline-derived CDR1 and CDR2 are LNHNV and YYDKDF (reference sequence). The CDR3 sequence: CATSRDRVGGGFYEQYF. For the CDR3, the DNA is TGTGCCACCAGCAGAGATCGCGTGGGCGGGGGTTTCTACGAGCAGTACTTC.

The genes are TRBV4-1 and TRBJ2-1; 11 nucleotides agree with TRBD1. V shed 5 bases and J 6 bases; nucleotides not matched to a gene: 6. CDR3 length: 15 residues. Per germline, CDR1 MGHRA and CDR2 YSYEKL. The CDR3 DNA reads TGCGCCAGCAGCGATCGGACAGGGGGCTTCAATGAGCAGTTCTTC. It codes for CASSDRTGGFNEQFF.

This chain joins TRBV4-2 and TRBJ1-4; D is perhaps TRBD1 (5 bases). The germline V and J ends were trimmed by 0 bases and 0 bases, with 14 bases remaining between them. Germline-derived CDR1 and CDR2 are LGHNA and YNFKEQ. The CDR3 consists of 18 residues. CDR3 sequence: CASSQESQGGPTNEKLFF. CDR3 in DNA: TGTGCCAGCAGCCAAGAGAGCCAGGGTGGTCCAACTAATGAAAAACTGTTTTTT.

About this clone itself: This specimen includes other DNA sequences encoding the same CDR3. Here the CDR3 reads CASSSTYEQYF. For the CDR3, the DNA is TGTGCCAGCAGCTCAACCTACGAGCAGTACTTC. This chain joins TRBV7-9 and TRBJ2-7; D is unresolved. V gave up 4 bases and J gave up 2 bases, with 3 bases separating them. CDR1 and CDR2 from the germline V gene are SEHNR and FQNEAQ (reference sequence). The CDR3 is 11 residues long.

In this sample, this clone turned up once. V usage is TRBV6-5 and J usage is TRBJ1-1, with D perhaps matching TRBD1 (5 bases). The CDR3 consists of 14 residues. Per the germline V gene, CDR1 is MNHEY and CDR2 is SVGAGI. The germline V and J ends were trimmed by 5 bases and 1 base, with 11 bases remaining between them. DNA for the CDR3: TGTGCCAGCAGTACCCTCGACAGGAACACTGAAGCTTTCTTT. It yields the protein CASSTLDRNTEAFF.

The J gene is TRBJ2-7, the V gene TRBV4-1; TRBD2 matches 9 bases. Germline V gene lookup returns CDR1 MGHRA and CDR2 YSYEKL. Trimming took 0 bases from V and 11 from J; bases not matched to a gene: 5. The length of the CDR3 is 13 residues. CDR3: CASSQDASGDKYF. The CDR3 bases are TGCGCCAGCAGCCAAGACGCTAGCGGGGATAAGTACTTC.

J is TRBJ2-1 and V is TRBV5-4; a possible D gene is TRBD2 (5 bases). In germline, CDR1 is SGHNT, CDR2 YYREEE (reference sequence). The CDR3 is made up of 16 amino acids. Trimming took 0 bases from V and 3 from J, leaving 13 bases between them. The CDR3 sequence is CASSLGEGDRYNEQFF. The CDR3 DNA is TGTGCCAGCAGCTTGGGTGAGGGCGACCGCTACAATGAGCAGTTCTTC.

V and J are TRBV19 and TRBJ1-6; a weak D match, TRBD1 (5 bases). The CDR3 extends over 15 amino acids. Germline assignment: CDR1 LNHDA and CDR2 SQIVND (reference sequence). V lost 5 bases to trimming and J lost 14 bases, with 22 bases between them. The CDR3 loop reads CASSGADTAGRALHF. DNA of the CDR3: TGTGCCAGTAGTGGGGCAGACACGGCGGGGAGGGCCCTCCACTTT.

The chain employs TRBV15 and TRBJ1-4; D call uncertain. The ends were cut back, 6 bases at V and 4 bases at J, with 9 bases in the middle. The germline V gene encodes CDR1 LNHNV and CDR2 YYDKDF (reference sequence). CDR3 length: 13 amino acids. In DNA form, the CDR3 reads TGTGCCACCAGTTCCCCAAATAATGAAAAACTGTTTTTT. Translated, it gives CATSSPNNEKLFF.

Of note for this clone: The junction shows a germline mismatch at one end, possibly a read error. This chain uses TRBV11-1 with TRBJ1-1; a possible D gene is TRBD1 (6 bases). The CDR3 totals 14 residues. Germline CDR1 reads SGHAT; CDR2 reads FQDESV (reference sequence). CDR3 sequence (DNA): TGTGCCAGCACCTTAGGGGGGGAGACCACTGAAGCTTTCTTT. It codes for CASTLGGETTEAFF.

V and J are TRBV4-1 and TRBJ2-4; 13 positions agree with TRBD2. This CDR3 comprises 20 residues. Germline values: CDR1 MGHRA, CDR2 YSYEKL. V shed 0 bases and J 9 bases; nucleotides not matched to a gene: 17. The CDR3 DNA is TGCGCCAGCAGCCAAGATGCCCCAACTAGCGGGGGGGCCTGGGGTAGCATTCAGTACTTC. This sequence encodes CASSQDAPTSGGAWGSIQYF.

This clone was seen just once. The chain joins TRBV5-1 to TRBJ1-6; 7 bases line up with TRBD1. Per germline, CDR1 SGHRS and CDR2 YFSETQ. V lost 6 bases to trimming and J lost 7 bases; unmatched junction nucleotides: 4. The length of the CDR3 is 13 residues. Here the CDR3 reads CASTRGWNSPLHF. In DNA form, the CDR3 reads TGCGCCAGCACCAGGGGGTGGAATTCACCCCTCCACTTT. Supplemented by reference TRBV5-1 and TRBJ1-6, the full variable domain reads KAGVTQTPRYLIKTRGQQVTLSCSPISGHRSVSWYQQTPGQGLQFLFEYFSETQRNKGNFPGRFSGRQFSNSRSEMNVSTLELGDSALYLCASTRGWNSPLHFGNGTRLTVT.

The genes are TRBV9 and TRBJ1-2; TRBD1 matches at 9 bases. Germline assignment: CDR1 SGDLS and CDR2 YYNGEE. The CDR3 loop spans 15 amino acids. Germline trimming cut 3 bases from V and 8 bases from J; bases unmatched to any gene: 11. CDR3 bases: TGTGCCAGCAGCGCAAACGGACAGGGGAAGACAGGCTACACCTTC. Translation gives CASSANGQGKTGYTF.

The chain is built from TRBV5-4 and TRBJ2-3; 11 bases align to TRBD2. V dropped 2 bases and J dropped 6; count of bases not matched to a gene: 2. This CDR3 is built from 14 residues. The germline gives CDR1 SGHNT, CDR2 YYREEE (reference sequence). The CDR3 is CASSFSGGADTQYF. The DNA for the CDR3 is TGTGCCAGCAGCTTTAGCGGGGGGGCGGATACGCAGTATTTT.

The chain uses TRBV5-1 and TRBJ2-5; D unclear. V was shortened by 0 bases and J by 4 bases, with 7 bases between the two germline ends. Germline V gene data show CDR1 as SGHRS and CDR2 as YFSETQ. The CDR3 is made up of 13 amino acids. CDR3 sequence (DNA): TGCGCCAGCAGCTTGGCGGGTGGAGAGACCCAGTACTTC. Amino acid sequence: CASSLAGGETQYF. Looking up the rest from reference TRBV5-1 and TRBJ2-5 gives the full variable domain: KAGVTQTPRYLIKTRGQQVTLSCSPISGHRSVSWYQQTPGQGLQFLFEYFSETQRNKGNFPGRFSGRQFSNSRSEMNVSTLELGDSALYLCASSLAGGETQYFGPGTRLLVL.

The chain uses TRBV12-5 and TRBJ2-2; TRBD2 might be the D (5 bases). The germline CDR1 and CDR2 sequences are LGHNT and FRNRAP. The CDR3 runs to 15 residues. Between the trimmed V and J ends, which lost 1 base and 6 bases, there was a span of 12 bases. The CDR3 bases are TGTGCTAGTGGTTTGGACAGAGGACTGCCCGGGGAGCTGTTTTTT. Protein: CASGLDRGLPGELFF.